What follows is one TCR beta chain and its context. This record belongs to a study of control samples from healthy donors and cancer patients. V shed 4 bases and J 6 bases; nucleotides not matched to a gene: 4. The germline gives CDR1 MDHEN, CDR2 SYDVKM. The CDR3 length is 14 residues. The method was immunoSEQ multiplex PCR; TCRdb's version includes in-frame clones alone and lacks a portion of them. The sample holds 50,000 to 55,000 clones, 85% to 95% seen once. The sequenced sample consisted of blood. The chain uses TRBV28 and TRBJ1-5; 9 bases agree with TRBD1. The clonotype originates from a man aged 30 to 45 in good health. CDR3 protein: CASSSRQGGQPQHF. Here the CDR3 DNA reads TGTGCCAGCAGTTCCCGACAGGGGGGTCAGCCCCAGCATTTT.